This T cell receptor beta chain originates from a study of T cells after yellow fever vaccination. This clonotype was seen only a few times. What it binds is not known. TCRdb passed the 5' RACE reads through MiXCR, listing each CDR3 protein once. The data contain some 390,000 distinct CDR3 sequences, approximately 5.7% of them singletons. The CDR3 is made up of 16 amino acids. Germline V CDR1 and CDR2: LGHNA, YSLEER. V was clipped by 4 bases and J by 4 bases; unmatched bases: 7. Study-wide results and limits: Most primary-vaccination clones recurred post-booster (approximately 96% CD4, 85% to 90% CD8).

The sequence derives from a man under 40 who received the YFV17D yellow fever vaccine. Material: PBMCs, obtained 5 days after the yellow fever booster vaccination. V and J are TRBV4-3 and TRBJ2-2, with TRBD2 matching 9 bases. The CDR3 region has the DNA TGCGCCAGCAGCCGCGGGTCTAGCGGGACCACCGGGGAGCTGTTTTTT. Its protein product is CASSRGSSGTTGELFF.